The clone carrying this T cell receptor beta chain was detected only once. The sample belongs to a study of blood T cells in healthy people across ages. The CDR3 sequence is 15 residues long. Germline CDR1 reads LNHNV; CDR2 reads YYDKDF (reference sequence). Together with a sample-barcoded 5' primer, a J-beta primer mix was included in a second PCR lasting roughly 6 to 12 cycles. A single record per CDR3 protein comes from TCRdb applying MiXCR to the 5' RACE reads. The sample comprises approximately 580,000 distinct CDR3 sequences, 24% of which are singletons, and approximately 8.7% rests with the top ten. The same data also went into a second study, on T cells of mothers and their children. From that study: Using roughly 1.5 ug per 15 ul, all extracted RNA underwent cDNA synthesis.

This rearrangement joins TRBV15 to TRBJ2-1, with 7 bases that match TRBD1. The end of the DNA fits TRBJ2-7 better, so the J call may be wrong. This clonotype originated in a boy aged 10-17 years in good health. The sequenced sample was blood. The CDR3 is CATSTFSRQGYEQYF. CDR3 nucleotides: TGTGCCACCAGCACTTTTTCCCGACAGGGTTACGAGCAGTACTTC.